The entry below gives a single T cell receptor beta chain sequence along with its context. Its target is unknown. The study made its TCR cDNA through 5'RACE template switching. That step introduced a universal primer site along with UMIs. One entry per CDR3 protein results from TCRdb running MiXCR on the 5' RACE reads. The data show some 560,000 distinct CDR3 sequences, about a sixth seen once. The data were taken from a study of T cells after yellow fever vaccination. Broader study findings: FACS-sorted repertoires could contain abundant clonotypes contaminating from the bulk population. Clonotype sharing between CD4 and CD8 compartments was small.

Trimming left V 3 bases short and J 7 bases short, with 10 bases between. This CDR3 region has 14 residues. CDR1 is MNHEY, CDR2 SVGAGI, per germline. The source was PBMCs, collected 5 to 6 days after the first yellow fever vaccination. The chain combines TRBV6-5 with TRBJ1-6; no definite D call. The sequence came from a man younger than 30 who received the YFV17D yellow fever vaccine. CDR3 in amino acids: CASSYQGRNSPLHF. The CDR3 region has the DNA TGTGCCAGCAGTTATCAAGGGAGGAATTCACCCCTCCACTTT.